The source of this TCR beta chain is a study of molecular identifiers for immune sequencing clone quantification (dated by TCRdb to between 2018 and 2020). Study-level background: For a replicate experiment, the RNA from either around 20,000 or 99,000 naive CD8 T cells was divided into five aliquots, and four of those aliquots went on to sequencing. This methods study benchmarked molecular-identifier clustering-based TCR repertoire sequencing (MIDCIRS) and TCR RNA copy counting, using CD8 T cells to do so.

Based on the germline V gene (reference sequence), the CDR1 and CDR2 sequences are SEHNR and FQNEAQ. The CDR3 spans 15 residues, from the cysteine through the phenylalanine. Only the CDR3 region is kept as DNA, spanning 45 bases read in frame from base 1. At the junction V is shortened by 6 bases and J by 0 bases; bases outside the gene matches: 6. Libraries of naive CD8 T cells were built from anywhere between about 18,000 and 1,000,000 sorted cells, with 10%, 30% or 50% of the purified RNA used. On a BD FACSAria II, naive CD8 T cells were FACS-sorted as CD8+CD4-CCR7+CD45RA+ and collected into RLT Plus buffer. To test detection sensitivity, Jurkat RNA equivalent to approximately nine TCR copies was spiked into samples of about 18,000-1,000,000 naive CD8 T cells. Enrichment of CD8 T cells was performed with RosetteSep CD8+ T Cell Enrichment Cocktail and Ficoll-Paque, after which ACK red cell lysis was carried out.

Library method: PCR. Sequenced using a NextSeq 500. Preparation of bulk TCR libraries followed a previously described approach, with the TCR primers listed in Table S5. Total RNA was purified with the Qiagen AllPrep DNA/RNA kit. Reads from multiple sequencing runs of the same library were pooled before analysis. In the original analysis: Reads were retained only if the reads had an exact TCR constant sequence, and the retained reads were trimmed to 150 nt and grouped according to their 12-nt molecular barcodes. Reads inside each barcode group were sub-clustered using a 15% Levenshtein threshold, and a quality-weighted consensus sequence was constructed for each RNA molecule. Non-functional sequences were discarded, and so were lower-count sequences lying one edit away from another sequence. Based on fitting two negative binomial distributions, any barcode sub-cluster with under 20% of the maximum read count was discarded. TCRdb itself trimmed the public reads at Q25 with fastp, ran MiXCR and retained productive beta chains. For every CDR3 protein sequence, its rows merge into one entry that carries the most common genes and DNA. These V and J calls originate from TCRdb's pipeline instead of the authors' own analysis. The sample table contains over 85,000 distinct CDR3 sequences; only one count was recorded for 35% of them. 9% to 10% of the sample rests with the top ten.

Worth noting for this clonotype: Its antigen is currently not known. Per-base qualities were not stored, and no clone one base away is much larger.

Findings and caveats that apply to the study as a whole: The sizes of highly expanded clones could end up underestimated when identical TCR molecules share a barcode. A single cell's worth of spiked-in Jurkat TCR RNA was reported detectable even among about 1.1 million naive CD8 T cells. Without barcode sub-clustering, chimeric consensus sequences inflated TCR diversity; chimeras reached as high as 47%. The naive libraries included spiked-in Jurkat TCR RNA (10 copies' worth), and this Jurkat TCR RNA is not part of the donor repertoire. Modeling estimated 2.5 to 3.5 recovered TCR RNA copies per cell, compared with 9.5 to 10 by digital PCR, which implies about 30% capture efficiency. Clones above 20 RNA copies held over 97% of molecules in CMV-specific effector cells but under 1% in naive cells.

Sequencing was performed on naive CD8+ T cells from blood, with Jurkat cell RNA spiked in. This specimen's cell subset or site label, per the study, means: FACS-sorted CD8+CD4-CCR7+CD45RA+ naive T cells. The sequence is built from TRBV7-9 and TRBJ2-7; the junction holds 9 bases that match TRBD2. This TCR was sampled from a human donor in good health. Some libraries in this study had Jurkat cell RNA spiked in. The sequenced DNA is TGTGCCAGCAGAGCTGGACTAGCGCCCTCCTACGAGCAGTACTTC. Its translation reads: CASRAGLAPSYEQYF.